This T cell receptor beta chain is from a study of PD-1 blockade in classical Hodgkin lymphoma (dated by TCRdb to about 2020). Regarding the complete study: A peripheral blood immune signature of response to PD-1 blockade in classical Hodgkin lymphoma was defined using TCR beta sequencing and CyTOF. Overall results and qualifications from the work: The study covered only a single clinical trial cohort, and the causes of the repertoire differences, possibly disease activity or prior therapy, were still not defined. Newly diagnosed patients were reported to have lower baseline TCR diversity than healthy donors, and relapsed/refractory patients were reported to have lower baseline TCR diversity still.

V loses 0 bases of germline sequence and J loses 4 bases, and the interval between the two ends is 14 bases. From its cysteine to its phenylalanine, the CDR3 spans 16 amino acids. Only the CDR3 part of the read is kept: 48 bases, read in frame from the first base. Looking up the germline V gene (reference sequence) yields CDR1 LNHNV and CDR2 YYDKDF. Comments on this clone: Its antigen remains unidentified. No base quality values were provided; no much bigger clone lies one nucleotide off.

Genomic DNA was extracted with the Qiagen DNeasy kit from unsorted PBMCs and from negatively selected CD4+ and CD8+ fractions. Amplification of TCR beta CDR3 regions was done by immunoSEQ multiplex PCR with primers that anneal to V and J segments. A synthetic immune receptor repertoire was used to minimize amplification bias, and any remaining bias was removed computationally after sequencing. Per the authors' processing: Custom Python scripts were used to quantify repertoire diversity as the Shannon entropy index. Unsorted, CD4+ and CD8+ repertoires were analyzed separately, except for combined analyses in which CD4+ and CD8+ sequences were merged in silico. The immuneACCESS repertoire file appears here via TCRdb, limited to in-frame rearrangements. These files lack a portion of the clones; in checked studies, under half of the deficit traces to unresolved V genes, and the cause of the others is not known. V, J and clone size are taken as reported in that table, and D and trimming were inferred from the DNA itself. This sample holds over 60,000 clones; roughly 93% were observed only once. The leading ten clones occupy around 2.5% of the sample.

In light of the paper, this sample's time point label describes: newly diagnosed, previously untreated cHL patient sample. To serve as a comparison group for the relapsed/refractory trial patients, PBMCs were sequenced from patients with newly diagnosed, previously untreated classical Hodgkin lymphoma. Peripheral blood was collected in 8 mL Vacutainer Cell Preparation Tubes, from which PBMCs were isolated by centrifugation and then cryopreserved. The sequenced material came from peripheral blood mononuclear cells (PBMCs). The chain is assembled from TRBV15 and TRBJ2-3, and perhaps TRBD2 as D gene, on 6 matching bases. This receptor was obtained from a human donor with classical Hodgkin lymphoma. The DNA sequence is given as TGTGCCACCAGCAGAGATAGGCGGGGAGCGGCAGATACGCAGTATTTT. This is translated as CATSRDRRGAADTQYF.